This TCR beta chain was captured by sequencing in a study of T cell responses to AZD1222 COVID-19 vaccine (dated by TCRdb to 2020 to 2023). About the study as a whole: TCR sequencing was performed for fewer than 250 trial participants, of whom about 200 were given two doses of AZD1222 and around 25 were given two doses of MenACWY control vaccine. Trial participants were enrolled by age into 18-55, 56-69 and 70-plus year subgroups, with 148, 28 and 57 TCR-sequenced participants respectively. General findings and caveats noted by the study authors: CD4 TCRs associated with the vaccine covered the entire spike protein, and the dominant responses were in regions 160-218 and 743-854. Epitopes outside the regions mutated in the B.1.351 and B.1.1.7 variants were reportedly recognized by nearly half of the unique spike-specific TCRs. Only a handful of AZD1222 recipients were SARS-CoV-2 seropositive at baseline, limiting conclusions about previously exposed vaccinees. After two AZD1222 doses, both the breadth and the depth of spike-specific TCRs were significantly higher than at day 0 and than in MenACWY recipients. Participants were mostly white British and included more females than males, and it was suggested by the authors that clonal diversity may have been underestimated. Because no day 14 peak-response samples were available, the repertoires could be characterized only after the peak T cell response. In the small 56-69-year group, the increase in depth fell short of significance, most likely because of low power.

On this clone: What antigen it recognizes has not been identified. One base away there is no much larger clone; base qualities are not given.

The CDR3 regions of human TCRbeta chains were subjected to immunosequencing. The authors' analysis ran thus. Repertoire TCRs were checked for matches against a reference library of SARS-CoV-2-specific TCRs that had been generated using the MIRA antigen-specificity platform. Breadth was defined as the fraction of unique TCRs that were SARS-CoV-2-associated. Depth was defined as the fraction of total T cells that were SARS-CoV-2-associated. Using the MIRA data, each spike-specific TCR was mapped to the spike region that the TCR reacts to and placed in a CD4 or CD8 class. Log10-transformed breadth and depth values were compared by one-way ANOVA with Sidak's multiple comparisons tests. In its TCRdb copy, this immuneACCESS table keeps in-frame sequences only and misses some clones. Where compared with another copy, unresolved V genes explain less than half of these, and the others have no known cause. V, J and clone size reflect that table, while D and trimming were determined from the DNA. For this sample there are 150,000 to 200,000 clones; approximately 94% appear just once. Of the sample, under 6% falls within the top ten clones.

The CDR1 and CDR2 encoded by the germline V gene are MNHEY and SVGAGI. Taken from cysteine to phenylalanine, the CDR3 has 15 residues. Only CDR3 DNA remains: 45 bases, in frame from the first base. Here V drops 7 bases and J drops 4 bases, and the junction holds 12 bases not matched to any gene. The sample's time point label, in plain terms: about 28 days (+/-7) after the second vaccine dose. Because spike-specific TCR depth and breadth did not differ between the two schedules, AZD1222 recipients who got a second dose at roughly 4 weeks were pooled with those who got a second dose at roughly 12 weeks. The vaccinee samples were drawn from two UK trials, COV001 and COV002, one of which was a single-blind randomized controlled phase 2/3 trial testing AZD1222 (ChAdOx1 nCoV-19) in healthy adults. For TCRbeta chain sequencing, PBMC samples from trial participants were taken at day 0 and at day 28 after the second dose.

The material sequenced was peripheral blood, taken 28 days after the second AZD1222 dose. This chain is built from TRBV6-5 and TRBJ1-2; 7 bases in between match TRBD1. This TCR was sampled from an adult who received the AZD1222 COVID-19 vaccine. For the CDR3, the sequence is CASILGQSSLYGYTF. DNA sequence: TGTGCCAGCATCTTGGGACAGAGCAGTCTCTATGGCTACACCTTC.